The entry below describes one T cell receptor (beta chain). With baseline, cycle 4 day 1, and cycle 7 day 1 as timepoints, blood was sampled. Only in-frame clones appear in the TCRdb table, and some are missing; sequencing was by immunoSEQ multiplex PCR. Here the sample spans tens of thousands of clones, 65% to 85% being singletons. This sample stems from a study of OX40 agonist ivuxolimab in advanced cancers. Study details: Melanoma, hepatocellular carcinoma, head and neck or renal cell cancer occurred in dose-escalation patients.

CDR3 length equals 15 residues. The V gene's germline CDR1 is MDHEN and CDR2 SYDVKM. Trimming took 2 bases from V and 4 from J; bases not matched to a gene: 4. The chain is built from TRBV28 and TRBJ1-4, with 7 positions matching TRBD1. The receptor was isolated from an adult with an advanced solid tumor such as melanoma, head and neck, liver or kidney cancer. The specimen comprised CD4+ or CD8+ T cells sorted from blood, sampled in a trial of the OX40 agonist ivuxolimab. The CDR3 region has the DNA TGTGCCAGCAGTTTAGCGGGGGACAGTAATGAAAAACTGTTTTTT. Translation gives CASSLAGDSNEKLFF.